This TCR beta chain was recovered during a study of tumor and adjacent non-tumor tissue in lung cancer. Notes on the study in general: Tumor repertoires had a smaller top 100 clone share than normal lung.

Three rounds of nested PCR, following a modified ARM-PCR protocol, produced the TCRbeta library. From the multiplex PCR reads, TCRdb called clonotypes with MiXCR, one entry per CDR3 protein. The table lists about 86,000 distinct CDR3 sequences, around three quarters of them singletons. Comments on this clonotype: Its target is not known.

Trimming cost V 9 bases and J 12 bases, with 21 bases left between them. This CDR3 has 13 amino acids. This sample's RNA came from whole unsorted tissue. Distant lung tissue was collected more than 3 cm away from the tumor edge. This rearrangement joins TRBV12-3 or TRBV12-4 to TRBJ1-3, with unresolved D. Material: distant non-tumor lung tissue. The clonotype was recovered from a woman aged 45-59 years with non-small cell lung cancer. The CDR3 coding sequence is TGTGCCAGTACCCCCTCCTTTGGAAAGATCATATATTTT. Translating it yields CASTPSFGKIIYF.